These 12 T cell receptor beta chains originate from one sample sequenced in a study of T-cell reconstitution after alpha-beta-depleted transplantation in children. The authors prepared the TCRbeta library with unique molecular identifiers. In TCRdb, the PCR reads were re-called with MiXCR into one record per CDR3 protein. The sample has approximately 340,000 distinct CDR3 sequences; approximately 10% are singletons. The sequencing here drew on PBMCs from the stem cell graft donor, taken from the stem cell graft. The receptors shown here come from a human donor who donated a stem cell graft to a child with acute lymphoblastic leukemia.

The chain uses TRBV5-1 and TRBJ2-7; D remains ambiguous. V was clipped by 4 bases and J by 3 bases, with 11 bases between them. In germline, CDR1 is SGHRS, CDR2 YFSETQ. The CDR3 runs to 13 residues. CDR3 residues: CASSPIEVYEQYF. The CDR3, as DNA: TGCGCCAGCAGCCCCATTGAGGTCTACGAGCAGTACTTC.

This rearrangement joins TRBV6-1 to TRBJ2-2; TRBD2 agrees at 9 bases. The length of the CDR3 is 19 residues. Germline CDR1 and CDR2: MNHNS and SASEGT. Losses at the gene ends were 5 bases for V and 0 bases for J; bases not matched to a gene: 13. CDR3 residues: CASSPYPGLASANTGELFF. DNA of the CDR3: TGTGCCAGCAGTCCCTACCCTGGACTAGCGTCTGCGAACACCGGGGAGCTGTTTTTT.

The J gene is TRBJ1-2, the V gene TRBV4-1; TRBD1 matches 9 bases. V shed 2 bases and J 6 bases; nucleotides not matched to a gene: 10. The CDR3 spans 16 residues. The germline CDR1 and CDR2 sequences are MGHRA and YSYEKL. CDR3 loop: CASSQTALRDRDGYTF. Written as DNA, the CDR3 is TGCGCCAGCAGCCAAACTGCCCTCCGGGACAGGGATGGCTACACCTTC.

The chain uses TRBV6-1 and TRBJ2-7; 10 positions match TRBD1. The germline CDR1 and CDR2 sequences are MNHNS and SASEGT. V lost 8 bases and J lost 5; bases outside the gene matches: 6. This CDR3 is built from 13 residues. Written as DNA, the CDR3 is TGTGCCAGCCGGGACAGGGGCACCCACGAGCAGTACTTC. Translated, it gives CASRDRGTHEQYF.

This clonotype came up a few times. The CDR3 coding sequence is TGCGCCAGCAGCTCGGGACAGGGGAAGGCCAAAAACATTCAGTACTTC. Protein: CASSSGQGKAKNIQYF. The V and J genes are TRBV5-1 and TRBJ2-4; 10 nucleotides agree with TRBD1. J lost 1 base, V lost 3 bases, and 4 bases had no gene match. The germline V gene encodes CDR1 SGHRS and CDR2 YFSETQ. The CDR3 has 16 residues.

This rearrangement joins TRBV12-3 or TRBV12-4 to TRBJ2-7; 7 positions match TRBD1. Trimming cost V 5 bases and J 0 bases; bases outside gene matches: 4. This CDR3 region has 14 residues. In DNA, the CDR3 is TGTGCCAGCAGTGAGACAGGGAGCTCCTACGAGCAGTACTTC. It specifies CASSETGSSYEQYF.

This clonotype appeared a few times. This chain connects TRBV12-3 or TRBV12-4 to TRBJ2-7; D not certain. The CDR3 has 11 residues. The V gene lost 6 bases and the J gene lost 7 bases, with 10 bases spanning the gap. In DNA, the CDR3 is TGTGCCAGCAGCCTTTTGGAGGAGCAGTACTTC. Protein sequence: CASSLLEEQYF.

This clonotype was observed at least ten times. V is TRBV5-1 and J is TRBJ2-1; TRBD2 agrees at 10 bases. This CDR3 has 17 amino acids. Germline V CDR1 and CDR2: SGHRS, YFSETQ. After removal of 4 bases from V and 5 bases from J, the junction contained 12 bases not matched to a gene. CDR3 amino acids: CASSMLSPSGSNNEQFF. In nucleotides, the CDR3 is TGCGCCAGCAGCATGCTCTCTCCTAGCGGGAGTAACAATGAGCAGTTCTTC.

The gene calls are TRBV20-1 and TRBJ1-1; D remains ambiguous. The CDR3 is made up of 13 amino acids. CDR1 and CDR2 from the germline V gene are DFQATT and SNEGSKA (reference sequence). Deletions cut 6 bases from V and 0 bases from J, with 11 bases between. The CDR3 sequence is CSAPLFLNTEAFF. The CDR3 DNA sequence: TGCAGTGCGCCCCTTTTTTTGAACACTGAAGCTTTCTTT.

This clonotype was seen ten or more times. The chain carries TRBV7-9 and TRBJ1-1; D unclear. The CDR3 consists of 12 residues. The germline V gene has CDR1 SEHNR and CDR2 FQNEAQ (reference sequence). The V end lost 11 bases, the J end lost 0 bases, and 10 bases lay between the germline ends. The CDR3 sequence is CASVLMNTEAFF. As DNA, the CDR3 is TGTGCCTCCGTCCTGATGAACACTGAAGCTTTCTTT.

This clonotype turned up a few times. The gene calls are TRBV6-2 or TRBV6-3 and TRBJ2-1, with 10 positions matching TRBD1. This CDR3 has 14 residues. J was trimmed by 9 bases and V by 5 bases; bases with no gene match: 7. Per the germline V gene, CDR1 is MNHEY and CDR2 is SVGEGT. The CDR3 sequence is CASSQQTGGIEQFF. The CDR3 DNA reads as TGTGCCAGCAGTCAACAGACAGGGGGCATTGAGCAGTTCTTC.

The rearrangement uses TRBV20-1 and TRBJ2-1, with a weak D call TRBD2 (6 bases). V gave up 3 bases and J gave up 4 bases, with 19 bases separating them. Germline V gene data show CDR1 as DFQATT and CDR2 as SNEGSKA (reference sequence). CDR3 length equals 16 residues. CDR3: CSASSGITVRYNEQFF. The CDR3 bases are TGCAGTGCTAGTAGCGGAATCACGGTCAGATACAATGAGCAGTTCTTC.